This T cell receptor (beta chain) was observed in a study of blood T cell repertoires in COVID-19. Overall study context: Donors in the United States, Italy and Spain gave samples during acute or convalescent COVID-19. The analysed material was cDNA or gDNA that came from T cells, B-cell-depleted T cells, or PBMCs.

Per the study methods: Reference gene primer amplification in the assay estimated nucleated cell counts. Sequencing was performed with immunoSEQ multiplex PCR; in TCRdb, only in-frame clones are kept and a portion is missing. That table is the source of V, J and clone size, and D and trimming were worked out from the DNA. The sample consists of approximately 320,000 clones, around 85% of them appearing once. CDR1 and CDR2 from the germline V gene are MRHNA and SNTAGT. V was pared by 0 bases and J by 10 bases, with 15 bases between. The CDR3 is made up of 14 amino acids. The specimen was peripheral blood. This rearrangement joins TRBV6-4 to TRBJ1-1; D ambiguous. This sequence was found in a human donor in a cohort sampled during active COVID-19. CDR3 protein: CASSDSMSGSPAFF. DNA of the CDR3: TGTGCCAGCAGTGACTCGATGTCCGGGAGCCCAGCTTTCTTT.